Sequencing of this TCR beta chain was carried out in a study of patients and donors after allogeneic stem cell transplantation. TCRdb reanalysed the RT-PCR reads using MiXCR and keeps one entry per CDR3 protein. The sample contains about 2,500 distinct CDR3 sequences, about 7.5% of which appear only once. Trimming cost V 5 bases and J 4 bases; bases outside gene matches: 8. The CDR3 is 15 amino acids. Germline V gene data show CDR1 as MNHEY and CDR2 as SVGEGT. The sequencing sample was made of blood, either unsorted or a sorted T cell fraction (not recorded which). The chain carries TRBV6-2 or TRBV6-3 and TRBJ2-3; 8 nucleotides line up with TRBD2. The clonotype was recovered from a human donor who was either an allogeneic HSCT recipient or a stem cell or donor lymphocyte infusion donor (not recorded which). It is not recorded whose cells these are; they may come from a transplant donor. DNA for the CDR3: TGTGCCAGCAGTCCCAGCGGGAGCGGGGCAGATACGCAGTATTTT. Its protein is CASSPSGSGADTQYF.